A single sample gave rise to the 24 T cell receptor beta chains below, sequenced in a study of T-cell memory formation after mild COVID-19. TCRdb reprocessed the 5' RACE reads via MiXCR and lists one record per CDR3 protein. The table records some 310,000 distinct CDR3 sequences, more than 20% of them present only once. Sequencing input: PBMCs or a T cell subset sorted from them (not recorded which). The source is a man aged 18-30 years who had mild COVID-19 (a few samples of this study predate the infection). Cell type and time point are not known.

The rearrangement joins TRBV11-2 to TRBJ2-1; D is possibly TRBD2 (5 bases). CDR3 size: 13 residues. Germline loops: CDR1 SGHAT, CDR2 FQNNGV. V lost 4 bases to trimming and J lost 7 bases, with 11 bases between them. CDR3 loop: CASSSGVPNEQFF. The CDR3 DNA reads as TGTGCCAGCAGCTCCGGGGTACCTAATGAGCAGTTCTTC. The full variable domain, its missing parts supplied by reference TRBV11-2 and TRBJ2-1, is EAGVAQSPRYKIIEKRQSVAFWCNPISGHATLYWYQQILGQGPKLLIQFQNNGVVDDSQLPKDRFSAERLKGVDSTLKIQPAKLEDSAVYLCASSSGVPNEQFFGPGTRLTVL.

The table lists this clonotype with a few counts. The chain joins TRBV21-1 to TRBJ2-1; the table calls TRBD2, which could not be checked here. TRBV21-1 constitutes a pseudogene. The CDR3 loop spans 16 amino acids. The CDR3 loop is CASSKRPLAGGRGQFF. In nucleotides, the CDR3 is TGTGCCAGCAGCAAACGCCCACTAGCGGGGGGGCGTGGGCAGTTCTTC.

This clonotype has more than one count but fewer than ten. The gene calls are TRBV20-1 and TRBJ2-3; TRBD2 aligns across 9 bases. The germline V gene encodes CDR1 DFQATT and CDR2 SNEGSKA (reference sequence). With 3 bases clipped from V and 2 bases from J, the junction kept 6 bases outside the gene matches. The CDR3 has 15 residues. The CDR3 bases are TGCAGTGCTAGGCCTCTAGCGGGGTACACAGATACGCAGTATTTT. Residues: CSARPLAGYTDTQYF.

This clonotype has ten or more counts. The chain uses TRBV20-1 and TRBJ2-1; D perhaps matches TRBD2 (5 bases). The CDR3 is made up of 16 amino acids. The ends were cut back, 3 bases at V and 4 bases at J, with 19 bases in the middle. CDR1 DFQATT and CDR2 SNEGSKA come from the germline V gene (reference sequence). The CDR3 DNA reads TGCAGTGCTAGCACCCCGGGGAGCGGTAATTACAATGAGCAGTTCTTC. This translates into CSASTPGSGNYNEQFF.

The sample holds a few counts of this clonotype. The V gene is TRBV12-3 or TRBV12-4, the J gene TRBJ1-6; D is unresolved. The CDR3 is 14 amino acids. The V and J ends lost 3 bases and 5 bases respectively, with 8 bases between them. The CDR3 DNA sequence: TGTGCCAGCAGTTTGCCAGGAGATAATTCACCCCTCCACTTT. This codes for CASSLPGDNSPLHF.

The chain uses TRBV5-1 and TRBJ2-3; D is unresolved. The CDR3 is 13 amino acids. Germline-derived CDR1 and CDR2 are SGHRS and YFSETQ. Trimming stripped 2 bases from V and 4 bases from J, with 8 bases between. The CDR3 is CASSFERPDTQYF. In DNA form, the CDR3 reads TGCGCCAGCAGCTTTGAGAGGCCAGATACGCAGTATTTT. Full variable domain (remainder filled in from reference TRBV5-1 and TRBJ2-3): KAGVTQTPRYLIKTRGQQVTLSCSPISGHRSVSWYQQTPGQGLQFLFEYFSETQRNKGNFPGRFSGRQFSNSRSEMNVSTLELGDSALYLCASSFERPDTQYFGPGTRLTVL.

This clonotype was counted only a few times. V and J are TRBV24-1 and TRBJ2-3; tentatively, D is TRBD1 or TRBD2 (5 bases each). V was cut by 5 bases and J by 2 bases, with 13 bases left in between. The CDR3 loop spans 15 amino acids. CDR1 and CDR2 from the germline V gene are KGHDR and SFDVKD. This chain's CDR3 is CATSGPGSATDTQYF. Written as DNA, the CDR3 is TGTGCCACCAGTGGTCCAGGGAGCGCCACAGATACGCAGTATTTT.

The chain employs TRBV2 and TRBJ2-1, with 9 bases identical to TRBD1. CDR3 size: 14 residues. CDR1 is SNHLY, CDR2 FYNNEI, per germline. J lost 6 bases, V lost 8 bases, and 8 bases had no gene match. The CDR3 DNA sequence: TGTGCCAGCCGAGGGACAGGGAAGGGCAATGAGCAGTTCTTC. This sequence encodes CASRGTGKGNEQFF.

This clonotype was found a few times. The rearrangement joins TRBV6-2 or TRBV6-3 to TRBJ1-5, with 8 bases lining up with TRBD1. J was trimmed by 2 bases and V by 0 bases; bases with no gene match: 15. This CDR3 has 20 amino acids. CDR1 and CDR2 from the germline V gene are MNHEY and SVGEGT. DNA of the CDR3: TGTGCCAGCAGTTACTCTATTTTCCGGCAGGGGGCCCAAGGCAATCAGCCCCAGCATTTT. Its protein product is CASSYSIFRQGAQGNQPQHF.

This clonotype was seen repeatedly, ten times or more. V and J are TRBV10-2 and TRBJ1-1, with TRBD1 matching over 7 bases. V gave up 8 bases and J gave up 5 bases; unmatched junction bases: 8. The germline CDR1 and CDR2 sequences are WSHSY and SAAADI. The CDR3 totals 13 residues. CDR3 protein: CASQFQGGTEAFF. CDR3 nucleotides: TGCGCCAGCCAGTTCCAGGGGGGGACTGAAGCTTTCTTT.

This clonotype was found many times. The chain employs TRBV12-3 or TRBV12-4 and TRBJ1-1; D remains ambiguous. With 8 bases removed from V and 3 bases from J, the gap between germline ends came to 16 bases. There are 14 residues in the CDR3. CDR3 bases: TGTGCCAGCTATTCTCCGGGCAGTTACACTGAAGCTTTCTTT. The encoded protein is CASYSPGSYTEAFF.

Of note for this clonotype: A junction boundary mismatches the germline segment, possibly from a read error. The chain uses TRBV4-1 and TRBJ2-5, with a weak D call TRBD2 (5 bases). The germline V gene has CDR1 MGHRA and CDR2 YSYEKL. The CDR3 has 14 residues. The CDR3 nucleotides read TGCGCCAGCAGCTCGGGGTTGCAGCGAGAGACCAAGTACTTC. Encoded protein: CASSSGLQRETKYF.

The V and J genes are TRBV29-1 and TRBJ2-3, with 12 nucleotides matching TRBD2. The CDR3 is made up of 17 amino acids. Germline V gene data show CDR1 as SQVTM and CDR2 as ANQGSEA. V trimming: 6 bases; J trimming: 2 bases; junction bases outside the gene matches: 12. The CDR3 region has the DNA TGCAGCGTGGACCCGGGGCTAGCGGGGGGGCCCACAGATACGCAGTATTTT. Protein: CSVDPGLAGGPTDTQYF.

This clonotype has just a few counts. The chain links TRBV11-3 to TRBJ2-2; D perhaps matches TRBD1 (6 bases). Trimming stripped 6 bases from V and 0 bases from J, with 11 bases between. Germline V gives CDR1 SGHNT, CDR2 YENEEA. This CDR3 contains 15 residues. Here the CDR3 DNA reads TGTGCCAGCAGGAGAGGGGGACCGAACACCGGGGAGCTGTTTTTT. Translating it yields CASRRGGPNTGELFF.

This clonotype was counted a few times. The chain uses TRBV11-2 and TRBJ2-7, with D perhaps TRBD1 (5 bases). This CDR3 comprises 20 residues. V lost 0 bases, J lost 4 bases, and 28 bases lay in between. Germline lookup yields CDR1 SGHAT and CDR2 FQNNGV. CDR3 loop: CASSLDYKTARRVGGYEQYV. In nucleotides, the CDR3 is TGTGCCAGCAGCTTAGATTATAAGACAGCTCGAAGGGTTGGTGGGTACGAGCAGTACGTC.

The V call is TRBV6-1, the J call TRBJ1-5; TRBD1 might be the D (5 bases). With 1 base removed from V and 2 bases from J, the gap between germline ends came to 9 bases. The CDR3 totals 15 residues. The germline V gene encodes CDR1 MNHNS and CDR2 SASEGT. CDR3 amino acids: CASSEGGIRNQPQHF. CDR3 nucleotide sequence: TGTGCCAGCAGTGAAGGGGGGATACGCAATCAGCCCCAGCATTTT.

The rearrangement links TRBV20-1 to TRBJ1-2, with D possibly being TRBD1 (6 bases). Germline lookup yields CDR1 DFQATT and CDR2 SNEGSKA (reference sequence). Trimming cost V 2 bases and J 4 bases, with 20 bases left between them. The CDR3 spans 16 residues. CDR3 protein: CSARNGGSGAGYGYTF. CDR3 DNA: TGCAGTGCTAGAAATGGGGGATCGGGGGCCGGCTATGGCTACACCTTC.

V usage is TRBV4-2 and J usage is TRBJ2-3, with D perhaps matching TRBD1 or TRBD2 (5 bases each). This CDR3 region has 14 residues. Germline CDR1 LGHNA, CDR2 YNFKEQ. Trimming cost V 5 bases and J 1 base, with 10 bases left between them. The CDR3: CASSYGAGTDTQYF. The CDR3 DNA is TGTGCCAGCAGCTACGGGGCGGGCACAGATACGCAGTATTTT.

The chain has TRBV5-1 and TRBJ2-2; 7 bases fit TRBD2. The V and J ends lost 4 bases and 0 bases, in that order; junction bases with no gene match: 3. The CDR3 has 15 residues. The V gene's germline CDR1 is SGHRS and CDR2 YFSETQ. CDR3 protein: CASSAGLANTGELFF. The CDR3 coding sequence is TGCGCCAGCAGCGCAGGACTAGCGAACACCGGGGAGCTGTTTTTT.

This chain connects TRBV7-2 to TRBJ2-2, with TRBD1 identical over 7 bases. The CDR3 length is 17 residues. J lost 1 base, V lost 1 base, and 6 bases had no gene match. Germline V gene lookup returns CDR1 SGHTA and CDR2 FQGNSA. The CDR3 sequence: CASSLDGGQVNTGELFF. CDR3 bases: TGTGCCAGCAGCTTAGACGGAGGACAGGTGAACACCGGGGAGCTGTTTTTT. The full variable domain, its missing parts supplied by reference TRBV7-2 and TRBJ2-2, is GAGVSQSPSNKVTEKGKDVELRCDPISGHTALYWYRQSLGQGLEFLIYFQGNSAPDKSGLPSDRFSAERTGGSVSTLTIQRTQQEDSAVYLCASSLDGGQVNTGELFFGEGSRLTVL.

This clonotype showed up many times. The chain's CDR3 is CASSLTGPNTGELFF. The CDR3, as DNA: TGCGCCAGCAGCTTAACGGGCCCGAACACCGGGGAGCTGTTTTTT. The gene calls are TRBV5-1 and TRBJ2-2; D gene ambiguous. CDR1 SGHRS and CDR2 YFSETQ come from the germline V gene. The CDR3 runs to 15 residues. V was clipped by 2 bases and J by 0 bases, with 8 bases between them.

This clonotype was observed a few times. This chain joins TRBV4-1 and TRBJ2-7; weak D call: TRBD2 (6 bases). The germline gives CDR1 MGHRA, CDR2 YSYEKL. The CDR3 length is 14 residues. The V end lost 0 bases, the J end lost 2 bases, and 8 bases lay between the germline ends. The CDR3 loop reads CASSQDWTTYEQYF. In DNA, the CDR3 is TGCGCCAGCAGCCAAGATTGGACTACCTACGAGCAGTACTTC.

A few counts support this clonotype. In nucleotides, the CDR3 is TGTGCCAGCAGTTACTCGAGTCGTAATGAAAAACTGTTTTTT. The encoded protein is CASSYSSRNEKLFF. V usage is TRBV6-5 and J usage is TRBJ1-4, with D unclear. Germline CDR1 and CDR2: MNHEY and SVGAGI. The V end was cut by 0 bases, the J end by 4 bases, with 6 bases between. CDR3 size: 14 residues.

This clonotype has only a few counts. V is TRBV7-9 and J is TRBJ2-7; possibly TRBD1 or TRBD2 for D (5 bases each). V shed 5 bases and J shed 7 bases, with 15 bases lying between them. The CDR3 spans 13 residues. Germline CDR1 and CDR2: SEHNR and FQNEAQ (reference sequence). The DNA of the CDR3 is TGTGCCAGCAGCCCCCCGGGGCTGGAGGAGCAGTACTTC. It is translated as CASSPPGLEEQYF.